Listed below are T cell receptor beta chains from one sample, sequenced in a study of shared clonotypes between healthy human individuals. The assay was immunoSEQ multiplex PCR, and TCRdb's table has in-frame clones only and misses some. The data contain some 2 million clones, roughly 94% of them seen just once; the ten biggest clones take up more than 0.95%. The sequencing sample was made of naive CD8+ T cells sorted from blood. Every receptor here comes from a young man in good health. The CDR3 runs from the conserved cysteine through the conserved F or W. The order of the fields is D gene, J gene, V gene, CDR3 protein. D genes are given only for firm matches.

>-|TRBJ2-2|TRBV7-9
CASSSLRPGLFF
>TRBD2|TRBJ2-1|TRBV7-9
CASSSRVLAGEDEQFF
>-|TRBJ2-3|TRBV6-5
CASSLSEGGTDTQYF
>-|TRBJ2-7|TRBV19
CASSIIGGSYEQYF
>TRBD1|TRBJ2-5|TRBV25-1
CASSDKQGAWETQYF
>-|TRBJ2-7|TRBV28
CASSSLMYEQYF
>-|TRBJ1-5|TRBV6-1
CASSERVGYQPQHF
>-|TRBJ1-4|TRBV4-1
CASSLSPRVPRGELFF
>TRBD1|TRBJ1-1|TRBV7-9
CASSRQGANTEAFF
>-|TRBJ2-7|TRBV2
CASSESGRSYEQYF
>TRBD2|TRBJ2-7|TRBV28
CASSTTGRVPYEQYF
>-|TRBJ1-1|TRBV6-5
CASSPDTNTEAFF
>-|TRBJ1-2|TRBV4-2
CASSQFEGSYGYTF
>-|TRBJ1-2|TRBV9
CASSAREGRGYTF
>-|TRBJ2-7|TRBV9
CASSFRGLPYEQYF
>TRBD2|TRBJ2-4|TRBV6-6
CASSKLALLAKNIQYF
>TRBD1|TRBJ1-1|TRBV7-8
CASSSRQGDTEAFF
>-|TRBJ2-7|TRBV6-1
CASSDILIPYEQYF
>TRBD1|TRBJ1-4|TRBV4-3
CASSQEDRSSEKLFF
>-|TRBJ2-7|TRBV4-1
CASSLEGDYEQYF
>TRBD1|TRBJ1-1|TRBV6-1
CASSESTGTGNTEAFF
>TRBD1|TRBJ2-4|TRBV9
CASSPLGDRGAKNIQYF
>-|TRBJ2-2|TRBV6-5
CASSYVVTGELFF
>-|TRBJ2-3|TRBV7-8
CASSSWGGADTQYF
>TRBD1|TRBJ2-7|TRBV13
CASSDRTGASYEQYF
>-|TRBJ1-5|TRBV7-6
CASSFGSGAGQPQHF
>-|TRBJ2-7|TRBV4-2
CASSQDPPDEQYF
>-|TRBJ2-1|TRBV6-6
CASRRGGGGEQFF
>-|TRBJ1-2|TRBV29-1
CSVAGSLYGYTF
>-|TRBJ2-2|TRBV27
CASSFSPGQLFF
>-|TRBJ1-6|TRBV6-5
CASRGQVWNSPLHF
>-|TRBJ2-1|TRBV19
CASSMVSWYNEQFF
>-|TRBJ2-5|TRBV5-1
CASSLRSPSVETQYF
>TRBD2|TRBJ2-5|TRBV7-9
CASSSGAPGLVVETQYF
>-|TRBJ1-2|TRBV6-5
CASTSGKSGYTF
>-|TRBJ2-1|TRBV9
CASSVGAGVDEQFF
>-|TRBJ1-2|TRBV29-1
CSSDGAPFGGYTF
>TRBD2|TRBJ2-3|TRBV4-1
CASSHQRDGTDTQYF
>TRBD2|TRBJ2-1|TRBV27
CASSSGLAGGSEQFF
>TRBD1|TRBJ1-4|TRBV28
CASSFYRGLGEKLFF
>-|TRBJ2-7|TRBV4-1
CASSQGGQGSPYEQYF
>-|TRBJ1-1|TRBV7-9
CASSLTGTLSSNTEAFF
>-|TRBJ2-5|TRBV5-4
CASSPSGGETQYF
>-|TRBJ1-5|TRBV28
CASSVEVGNQPQHF